The following is a TCR beta chain sequence with its context. Its antigen is undetermined. This sample is part of a study of cytomegalovirus exposure and HLA in healthy donors. General study points: The investigators catalogued 150 to 200 TCR beta chains as cytomegalovirus-associated. Links to common viral pathogens appeared, in a later analysis, for several of the most significant clusters. In a later analysis, a missense DCLRE1C variant was linked to TCR beta V- and J-gene trimming.

Per the germline V gene, CDR1 is SQVTM and CDR2 is ANQGSEA. V was pared by 5 bases and J by 4 bases, with 7 bases of the junction left unmatched. CDR3 length: 16 residues. Use of 60 Vbeta and 13 Jbeta primers characterized the PCR. Using immunoSEQ multiplex PCR, the repertoire was profiled, and TCRdb retains in-frame clones only, with some absent. In the table there are under 200,000 clones, 80% to 85% of which are singletons. The chain carries TRBV29-1 and TRBJ2-1; TRBD2 matches at 14 bases. The TCR originated in a man younger than 30 in good health and CMV-seronegative. Sample: PBMCs. This CDR3 reads CSVSTSGRAWYNEQFF. The CDR3 DNA sequence: TGCAGCGTTTCGACTAGCGGGAGGGCCTGGTACAATGAGCAGTTCTTC.